This passage covers 13 T cell receptor beta chains from one sample sequenced in a study of blood T cells in healthy people across ages. The authors ran a second PCR of about 6 to 12 cycles using a sample-barcoded 5' primer and a J-beta primer mix. TCRdb used MiXCR to reprocess the 5' RACE reads, holding one entry per CDR3 protein. This table holds some 1 million distinct CDR3 sequences, more than 40% found once. The source material was blood. The receptor source for this set is a woman aged 55-70 years in good health.

This clonotype was seen only a few times. The genes are TRBV28 and TRBJ2-4; 11 nucleotides match TRBD2. The closer fit of TRBJ2-7 to the DNA end suggests the J call may be wrong. Germline V gene data show CDR1 as MDHEN and CDR2 as SYDVKM. This CDR3 has 16 residues. Written as DNA, the CDR3 is TGTGCCAGCAGTTTGTATCCCGGGACTAGCGGATACGAGCAGTACTTC. Residues: CASSLYPGTSGYEQYF.

This clonotype showed up just a few times. The chain links TRBV5-5 to TRBJ2-3; 8 bases are a match to TRBD2. The CDR3 has 16 amino acids. Germline CDR1 SGHKS, CDR2 YYEKEE (reference sequence). J gave up 3 bases and V 0 bases, and 6 bases lay outside the gene matches. The CDR3 region is CASSLEREWRTDTQYF. As DNA, the CDR3 is TGTGCCAGCAGCTTGGAGCGGGAGTGGCGGACAGATACGCAGTATTTT. Full variable domain (remainder filled in from reference TRBV5-5 and TRBJ2-3): DAGVTQSPTHLIKTRGQQVTLRCSPISGHKSVSWYQQVLGQGPQFIFQYYEKEERGRGNFPDRFSARQFPNYSSELNVNALLLGDSALYLCASSLEREWRTDTQYFGPGTRLTVL.

This CDR3 is CATTGLVSAGELFF. The CDR3 bases are TGTGCCACCACGGGACTAGTTTCTGCCGGGGAGCTGTTTTTT. The V call is TRBV10-3, the J call TRBJ2-2; TRBD2 matches at 8 bases. Unmatched junction bases numbered 10, after V lost 10 bases and J lost 6 bases. The germline V gene has CDR1 ENHRY and CDR2 SYGVKD. The CDR3 totals 14 residues.

The chain joins TRBV6-1 to TRBJ2-1; no reliable D call. Germline V gene data show CDR1 as MNHNS and CDR2 as SASEGT. V was shortened by 2 bases and J by 9 bases, with 5 bases between the two germline ends. The CDR3 extends over 11 amino acids. The CDR3 loop reads CASSERAEQFF. CDR3 DNA: TGTGCCAGCAGTGAAAGGGCTGAGCAGTTCTTC.

The genes are TRBV2 and TRBJ2-5; possible D gene TRBD2, 8 bases. The DNA end lines up better with TRBJ2-7; the J call may be wrong. CDR1 is SNHLY and CDR2 is FYNNEI in the germline V gene. The CDR3 length is 17 residues. DNA of the CDR3: TGTGCCAGCAGGGCACAGGGGAAAAGGACTAGCATCTCCGAGCAGTACTTC. It yields the protein CASRAQGKRTSISEQYF.

This clonotype was seen more than once but under ten times. The V call is TRBV20-1, the J call TRBJ2-6, with D uncertain. The CDR3 totals 13 residues. CDR1 and CDR2 from the germline V gene are DFQATT and SNEGSKA (reference sequence). V dropped 0 bases and J dropped 4 bases, with 4 bases sitting between them. CDR3 nucleotides: TGCAGTGCTAGAGAGATGGGGGCCAACGTCCTGACTTTC. It translates to CSAREMGANVLTF.

The chain is built from TRBV29-1 and TRBJ1-3, with D uncertain. V was trimmed by 3 bases and J by 0 bases, leaving 9 bases between them. The CDR3 has 14 amino acids. The germline V gene encodes CDR1 SQVTM and CDR2 ANQGSEA. The CDR3 bases are TGCAGCGTTGAGGTCTGGGACTCTGGAAACACCATATATTTT. It is translated as CSVEVWDSGNTIYF. Full variable domain (remainder filled in from reference TRBV29-1 and TRBJ1-3): SAVISQKPSRDICQRGTSLTIQCQVDSQVTMMFWYRQQPGQSLTLIATANQGSEATYESGFVIDKFPISRPNLTFSTLTVSNMSPEDSSIYLCSVEVWDSGNTIYFGEGSWLTVV.

V gene TRBV28 combines with J gene TRBJ2-7, with 9 bases identical to TRBD1. Per the germline V gene, CDR1 is MDHEN and CDR2 is SYDVKM. The CDR3 runs to 15 residues. The trim removed 3 bases at V and 5 bases at J, leaving 8 bases unmatched. The CDR3 coding sequence is TGTGCCAGCAGTTTCCCGCCGGGACAGGGAGACGAGCAGTACTTC. It codes for CASSFPPGQGDEQYF.

The chain has TRBV7-3 and TRBJ2-6; 10 positions agree with TRBD1. CDR3 size: 18 residues. With 2 bases clipped from V and 0 bases from J, the junction kept 4 bases outside the gene matches. The V gene's germline CDR1 is SGHTA and CDR2 FQGTGA. CDR3 nucleotide sequence: TGTGCCAGCAGCTTACACGGGACAGGGGCCTCTGGGGCCAACGTCCTGACTTTC. Translation: CASSLHGTGASGANVLTF. Full variable domain (remainder filled in from reference TRBV7-3 and TRBJ2-6): GAGVSQTPSNKVTEKGKYVELRCDPISGHTALYWYRQSLGQGPEFLIYFQGTGAADDSGLPNDRFFAVRPEGSVSTLKIQRTERGDSAVYLCASSLHGTGASGANVLTFGAGSRLTVL.

The chain uses TRBV24-1 and TRBJ2-7; no reliable D call. The ends were cut back, 7 bases at V and 6 bases at J, with 12 bases in the middle. The CDR3 is 12 amino acids. Germline loops: CDR1 KGHDR, CDR2 SFDVKD. The CDR3 region has the DNA TGTGCCACCAGATCCTCGAGGAGCGAGCAGTACTTC. Protein product: CATRSSRSEQYF.

The genes are TRBV14 and TRBJ1-1; D uncertain. Germline V gives CDR1 SGHDN, CDR2 FVKESK. V was clipped by 3 bases and J by 1 base, with 9 bases between them. This CDR3 is 14 amino acids long. CDR3 region: CASSHLGPNTEAFF. The CDR3 DNA is TGTGCCAGCAGCCATCTAGGACCGAACACTGAAGCTTTCTTT.

The V gene is TRBV10-3, the J gene TRBJ2-7; no clear D. CDR1 and CDR2 from the germline V gene are ENHRY and SYGVKD. Trimming took 4 bases from V and 6 from J, leaving 13 bases between them. The CDR3 is made up of 13 amino acids. CDR3: CAISVLRPAEQYF. DNA of the CDR3: TGTGCCATCAGTGTCCTTCGACCGGCCGAGCAGTACTTC.

This clonotype was observed a handful of times. The chain links TRBV7-8 to TRBJ2-5; 10 positions agree with TRBD2. The V segment lost 1 base and the J segment 4 bases; nucleotides outside the gene matches: 15. The CDR3 is 19 residues long. CDR1 is SGHVS, CDR2 FQNEAQ, per germline. The chain's CDR3 is CASSLGYGTSDEYGETQYF. CDR3 DNA: TGTGCCAGCAGCTTAGGTTATGGGACTAGCGATGAGTACGGAGAGACCCAGTACTTC.